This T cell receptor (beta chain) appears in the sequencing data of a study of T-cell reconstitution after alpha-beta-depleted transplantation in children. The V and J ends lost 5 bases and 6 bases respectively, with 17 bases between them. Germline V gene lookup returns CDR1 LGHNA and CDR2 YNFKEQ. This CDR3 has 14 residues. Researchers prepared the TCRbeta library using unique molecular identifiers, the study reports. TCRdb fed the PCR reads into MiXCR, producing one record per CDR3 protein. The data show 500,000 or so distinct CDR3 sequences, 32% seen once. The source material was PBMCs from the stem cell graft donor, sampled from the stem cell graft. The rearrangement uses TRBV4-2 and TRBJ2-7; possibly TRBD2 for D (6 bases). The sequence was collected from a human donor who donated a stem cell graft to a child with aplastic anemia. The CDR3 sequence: CASSFVSGGAEQYF. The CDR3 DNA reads TGTGCCAGCAGCTTTGTGTCCGGGGGAGCCGAGCAGTACTTC.